The TCR beta chain described here comes from a study of blood T cell repertoires in COVID-19. Study information: Nucleic acid was either cDNA or gDNA, and it came from T cells, B-cell-depleted T cells, or PBMCs.

The protocol was immunoSEQ multiplex PCR, while the TCRdb copy is restricted to in-frame clones and leaves out a portion. The sample holds roughly 320,000 clones; roughly nine tenths are singletons and the top ten take roughly 3.9%. This receptor was taken from a woman aged 25-40 years who had been exposed to COVID-19. The sequencing input was PBMCs or T cells enriched from blood (not recorded which).

The CDR3 bases are TGTGCCAGTAGTATCCGGGGGGACTATGGCTACACCTTC. Protein sequence: CASSIRGDYGYTF. The chain joins TRBV19 to TRBJ1-2; D might be TRBD1 (5 bases). Germline CDR1 is LNHDA and CDR2 is SQIVND (reference sequence). CDR3 size: 13 residues. The V and J ends lost 3 bases and 3 bases respectively, with 8 bases between them.